Detailed here is one T cell receptor beta chain. Its antigen specificity is not known. No much larger clone is present one base from it, and per-base qualities are unavailable. The method behind the library was the immunoSEQ multiplex PCR assay. The multiplex PCR relied on a mix of 60 forward primers for TCR Vbeta segments and 13 reverse primers for TCR Jbeta segments. The CDR3 region of rearranged TCR beta genes was amplified from genomic DNA by a multiplex PCR assay. On the Illumina HiSeq System, the amplified TCR beta libraries were sequenced as 87-base-pair reads. Regarding the original processing steps: In a later analysis, tens of millions of unique TCR beta chains were counted across the 500 to 850 repertoires, and approximately 9.9 million of these chains were shared by at least two donors. Raw reads were error-corrected and collapsed into unique sequences with a nearest-neighbor algorithm that merged closely related sequences to remove PCR and sequencing errors. CDR3 sequences were aligned to IMGT reference sequences to assign V, D and J gene segments. Each retained sequence needed at least a six-nucleotide match to both a V gene segment and a J gene segment. Rearrangements were classified as productive when the CDR3 lacked stop codons and remained in frame with V and J, and all other rearrangements were classified as non-productive. CDR3 was defined by IMGT convention, running from the second conserved V-encoded cysteine to the conserved J-encoded phenylalanine. The earlier analysis of 587 of the donors excluded any sequence lacking an unambiguous match to a single V gene segment. An earlier analysis of several hundred of the donors called V segments functional above 56.7% productive rearrangements and segregating when the between-donor standard deviation exceeded 5%. A statistical classification framework was built for diagnosing cytomegalovirus status from the catalog of TCR beta chain sequences. In a later analysis, TCR nucleotide sequences were compared against IMGT/GENE-DB human TR gene sequences so that V and J genes could be assigned. In a later analysis, CDR3 sequences and most-parsimonious VDJ recombination scenarios were assigned using the TCRdist pipeline. In a later analysis, every TCR beta chain was defined by the combination of its CDR3 amino acid sequence and its V-gene family, and reads without a unique V-gene family were dropped. To address suspected cross-contamination and a sequencing artifact, a later analysis removed around 600 highly shared, low-generation-probability nucleotide sequences. A later analysis calculated a clonal expansion index for each public chain from normalized within-repertoire ranks of inferred template counts. Generation probabilities in a later analysis came from a VDJ recombination model fitted to out-of-frame rearrangements, and those results were checked against IGoR. In a later analysis, hypergeometric tests were used to score TCR-TCR, TCR-HLA and TCR-CMV co-occurrence, with a repertoire-size bias correction applied to TCR pairs. In a later analysis, false discovery rates were estimated by permuting HLA or CMV assignments 20 times. In a later analysis, co-occurring TCRs were grouped with DBSCAN, and TCRdist sequence similarity was added when clustering was performed within HLA-allele-positive subsets. Repertoires with fewer than 30,000 or more than 120,000 public chains were left out of co-occurrence clustering, as were about five repertoires with anomalous nucleotide sharing. The source is immuneACCESS, and TCRdb retained only in-frame sequences with V and J called. Part of the clones is not carried over; for the studies checked, unresolved V genes explain less than half of this, and the remainder is unexplained. That table furnishes V, J and clone size, whereas the DNA furnished D and trimming. The sample table holds about 140,000 clones, of which about 80% were seen once. The ten top clones hold approximately 5.1% of the sample.

This entry comes from a study of cytomegalovirus exposure and HLA in healthy donors (dated by TCRdb to 2015 to 2018). Concerning the study at large: According to an earlier analysis of 550 to 700 of the donors, 150 million to 200 million T cells yielded 117 million unique TCR beta sequences and more than 250 Gb of sequence data. An earlier analysis of fewer than 700 of the donors applied high-throughput TCR beta sequencing to assess whether each TCR beta V gene segment acted as functional or pseudogenic. Among about 360 genotyped donors of the cohort, an average of approximately 230,000 unique TCR beta nucleotide sequences were sequenced per donor, 15% to 20% of them non-productive. The genetic ancestry cluster associated with self-reported Caucasian donors included over 80% of the 398 genotyped donors. Besides the first cohort of hundreds of subjects, a separate validation cohort made up of roughly 130 different subjects was used. A later analysis re-examined previously published TCR beta repertoires from 500 to 700 donors and added high-resolution HLA genotyping to investigate patterns of TCR occurrence. About five DR-DQ haplotypes were handled as single units for association and clustering, since linkage in the cohort was strong. Donor age, sex, ethnicity and CMV serostatus were compiled alongside the repertoire data. The study aimed to test whether signatures of past pathogen exposure could be identified by cataloging public T cell receptors. The later analysis used no new phenotypic data to find candidate immune exposures, relying instead on TCR beta sequences and their occurrence across donors. Using immunosequencing, the study profiled T cell repertoires from 640 or so subjects and related those repertoires to cytomegalovirus serostatus. Every repertoire in the discovery cohort had been generated on one and the same sequencing platform. A later genetic analysis used genome-wide SNP genotypes for about 60% of the roughly 700 donors, treating that subset as a discovery cohort. About 280 gigabases of sequencing data and roughly 80 million unique TCR sequences made up an early release that covered under 750 HLA-typed donors. The study combined high-throughput TCR immunosequencing, statistical association of individual TCRs with disease status, and machine learning to predict cytomegalovirus infection status. Typing coverage varied by locus: roughly 629-630 donors for A, B, C, DRB1 and DQB1; more than 500 for DQA1; about 590 for DPA1; about 450 for DPB1. HLA typing included class I and class II loci at four-digit resolution. Study-level results and caveats: Because some donors lacked HLA typing at each locus, the association tests relied only on the typed subset. The 87-base-pair reads could not distinguish some IMGT-functional V segments, including TRBV6-2 and TRBV6-3, so those segments were excluded. A later analysis found that HLA-associated TCR beta chains were more clonally expanded and had lower generation probabilities than equally common non-associated chains. For the cohort, immune exposure information was limited to CMV serostatus. A total of 150 to 200 TCR beta chains were listed by the study as associated with cytomegalovirus. When HLA alleles, especially DR and DQ, strongly co-occurred, TCR associations were difficult to assign to individual alleles. Only TCR beta chains were sequenced in this cohort, and the absence of alpha or paired-chain data limited detectable features. A further reported finding was that TCR beta sequences accurately predicted the HLA-A and HLA-B alleles for most subjects in the first cohort. At a false discovery rate of 0.05, a later analysis linked some 17,000 TCR beta sequences to specific HLA alleles. Correlated functional status among segregating V segments might reflect linkage disequilibrium, but an unknown experimental factor could not be ruled out. In a later analysis, the rate of TCR association differed among HLA loci, with DRB1 alleles having the most associated TCRs and HLA-C alleles having the fewest. According to a later genetic analysis, donors in an Asian-associated ancestry cluster had fewer N-insertions in productive TCRs than the approximately 630-donor mean. The earlier analysis of approximately 560 of the donors excluded 15 to 20 rarely observed V segments, including chromosome 9 orphons, because counts were too low. The sequencing pipeline was judged likely to have produced a cluster of highly shared sequence variants as a technical artifact. The classifier was reported to diagnose cytomegalovirus status with high specificity and sensitivity in both the original and validation cohorts. A later analysis found that most CMV-associated TCR beta chains appeared HLA-restricted, with HLA associations seemingly driven largely by CMV exposure. In a later analysis, several top co-occurrence clusters were reported to appear linked to parvovirus B19, influenza, CMV and Epstein-Barr virus. The authors suggested that the approach could potentially be extended to other disease states and immunological phenotypes. In an earlier analysis of approximately 590 of the donors, most TCR beta V segments appeared in productive rearrangements about 87% or about 30% of the time, broadly matching IMGT annotations. Presence/absence analyses assumed roughly uniform sequencing depth across donors, an assumption that may not hold. In vitro tests confirmed that a few of the cytomegalovirus-associated TCR beta chains recognize cytomegalovirus antigens. Across donors, most TCR sequences were observed very rarely, whereas some public TCRs were present in many individuals. V-gene and J-gene trimming of TCR beta chains was associated with a missense DCLRE1C variant in a later genetic analysis, and the association was replicated in an independent cohort.

Clipping removes 0 bases from V and 6 bases from J, with 0 as the unmatched junction base count. The CDR3 measures 14 amino acids from cysteine to phenylalanine. Just CDR3 DNA is preserved here, 42 bases in frame from base 1. CDR1 and CDR2, looked up from the germline V gene, are SGHTS and YDEGEE. The cohort comprised 710 or so healthy bone marrow donors. At the time of sampling, every cohort member was nominally healthy, though immune exposures that went unrecorded were likely present. The donor tested CMV seronegative and was one of the 352 seronegative cohort members. A peripheral blood sample was provided by each donor, and peripheral blood mononuclear cells were used for TCR beta sequencing. The Qiagen DNeasy Blood Extraction Kit was used to extract genomic DNA from the blood cell samples.

The sequence joins TRBV5-8 to TRBJ1-4, with 9 central nucleotides matching TRBD1. This clonotype originated in a male donor in good health and CMV-seronegative. Sequencing used PBMCs. At the DNA level, the sequence is TGTGCCAGCAGCTTGGGGACAGGGGATGAAAAACTGTTTTTT. Translated, this gives CASSLGTGDEKLFF.